A single sample gave rise to the 17 T cell receptor beta chains below, sequenced in a study of T-cell memory formation after mild COVID-19. One entry per CDR3 protein, called by TCRdb with MiXCR from the 5' RACE reads. The table lists just under 550,000 distinct CDR3 sequences, about 20% of them singletons. Sequencing used PBMCs or a T cell subset sorted from them (not recorded which). Receptor source: an adult woman who had mild COVID-19 (a few samples of this study predate the infection). Cell type and time point are not known.

This clonotype was seen repeatedly, ten times or more. The J gene is TRBJ1-3, the V gene TRBV12-3 or TRBV12-4; D not certain. The CDR3 totals 15 residues. Trimming shortened V by 1 base and J by 4 bases, and 11 bases separated the two germline ends. The CDR3 sequence is CASSLEARSGNTIYF. In nucleotides, the CDR3 is TGTGCCAGCAGTTTAGAGGCCAGGTCGGGAAACACCATATATTTT.

This clonotype was counted a few times. The chain has TRBV12-3 or TRBV12-4 and TRBJ2-3; the D gene is possibly TRBD2 (6 bases). V gave up 7 bases and J gave up 4 bases, with 18 bases separating them. The CDR3 spans 15 residues. CDR3 region: CASTPNAGTPDTQYF. The CDR3 DNA follows: TGTGCCAGCACCCCAAACGCGGGGACGCCAGATACGCAGTATTTT.

This clonotype was picked up many times. The gene calls are TRBV5-1 and TRBJ2-7; D possibly uses TRBD1 or TRBD2 (5 bases each). The CDR3 runs to 13 residues. V was shortened by 4 bases and J by 2 bases, with 10 bases between the two germline ends. Germline V gene sequence: CDR1 SGHRS, CDR2 YFSETQ. The CDR3: CASSEGTAYEQYF. CDR3 DNA sequence: TGCGCCAGCAGCGAGGGGACGGCCTACGAGCAGTACTTC. Full variable domain (outside the CDR3, taken from reference TRBV5-1 and TRBJ2-7): KAGVTQTPRYLIKTRGQQVTLSCSPISGHRSVSWYQQTPGQGLQFLFEYFSETQRNKGNFPGRFSGRQFSNSRSEMNVSTLELGDSALYLCASSEGTAYEQYFGPGTRLTVT.

This clonotype was counted ten times or more. The J gene is TRBJ2-1, the V gene TRBV5-1; the match to TRBD2 covers 7 bases. The J segment lost 2 bases and the V segment lost 4 bases, leaving 24 bases of the junction unmatched. Germline values: CDR1 SGHRS, CDR2 YFSETQ. The CDR3 sequence is 21 residues long. The CDR3 nucleotides read TGCGCCAGCAGCATACGGCCGTCGAGCGGGGTAAGAATGAGAACCTACAATGAGCAGTTCTTC. It is translated as CASSIRPSSGVRMRTYNEQFF.

This clonotype was observed at least ten times. The chain couples TRBV5-1 to TRBJ2-4; TRBD1 matches 8 bases. V dropped 0 bases and J dropped 8; count of bases not matched to a gene: 7. Germline CDR1 is SGHRS and CDR2 is YFSETQ. The CDR3 runs to 15 residues. The CDR3 here is CASSLADDRGYIQYF. CDR3 bases: TGCGCCAGCAGCTTGGCGGACGACAGGGGATACATTCAGTACTTC.

This rearrangement joins TRBV5-1 to TRBJ1-4; 10 positions agree with TRBD1. The trim removed 6 bases at V and 6 bases at J, leaving 5 bases unmatched. In germline, CDR1 is SGHRS, CDR2 YFSETQ. The CDR3 has 14 amino acids. The CDR3 spells CASKLGQGDEKLFF. The CDR3 DNA reads as TGCGCCAGCAAACTCGGACAGGGGGATGAAAAACTGTTTTTT.

V is TRBV20-1 and J is TRBJ2-5; 7 positions match TRBD2. J gave up 4 bases and V 1 base, and 9 bases lay outside the gene matches. Germline loops: CDR1 DFQATT, CDR2 SNEGSKA (reference sequence). The CDR3 has 15 residues. CDR3 region: CSARGSGTPGETQYF. CDR3 nucleotides: TGCAGTGCTAGAGGGAGCGGGACCCCAGGAGAGACCCAGTACTTC.

This clonotype was recorded a few times. The chain recombines TRBV12-3 or TRBV12-4 with TRBJ1-1; D unclear. The CDR3 covers 13 residues. V gave up 8 bases and J gave up 0 bases, with 10 bases separating them. The CDR3 protein is CASCEGLNTEAFF. Here the CDR3 DNA reads TGTGCCAGCTGCGAGGGTCTGAACACTGAAGCTTTCTTT.

The chain recombines TRBV7-2 with TRBJ2-3, with 7 bases identical to TRBD2. V gave up 8 bases and J gave up 5 bases; unmatched junction bases: 10. The germline V gene has CDR1 SGHTA and CDR2 FQGNSA. The CDR3 has 14 amino acids. The CDR3 loop is CASQGLAVGDTQYF. The CDR3 DNA is TGTGCCAGCCAAGGGCTAGCGGTCGGAGATACGCAGTATTTT.

This clonotype has more than one count but fewer than ten. The chain carries TRBV4-2 and TRBJ2-5, with D perhaps TRBD1 or TRBD2 (6 bases each). With 0 bases removed from V and 5 bases from J, the gap between germline ends came to 10 bases. This CDR3 comprises 14 residues. Germline CDR1 reads LGHNA; CDR2 reads YNFKEQ. This CDR3 is CASSQDLGGETQYF. DNA for the CDR3: TGTGCCAGCAGCCAAGATTTAGGGGGGGAGACCCAGTACTTC.

This clonotype has only a few counts. J is TRBJ1-2 and V is TRBV12-3 or TRBV12-4; the D gene is possibly TRBD1 (6 bases). The CDR3 is made up of 14 amino acids. V lost 4 bases and J lost 4, with 13 bases in between. CDR3 DNA: TGTGCCAGCAGTTCGGGAACAGGGACCTATGGCTACACCTTC. Its translation: CASSSGTGTYGYTF.

The gene calls are TRBV6-5 and TRBJ1-5; D possibly corresponds to TRBD1 (5 bases). The CDR3 loop spans 19 amino acids. From germline, CDR1 is MNHEY and CDR2 SVGAGI. Trimming took off 6 bases at V and 0 bases at J, with 24 bases between the two ends. The CDR3 region is CASSPKLTARNNSNQPQHF. The CDR3 region has the DNA TGTGCCAGCAGCCCTAAGTTGACAGCTCGGAACAATAGCAATCAGCCCCAGCATTTT.

The chain uses TRBV6-6 and TRBJ1-5; D not resolved. Trimming removed 6 bases at V and 4 bases at J, with 28 bases between. CDR3 length equals 19 residues. Germline CDR1 and CDR2: MNHNY and SVGAGI (reference sequence). The CDR3 loop is CASSHPKPNLGILNQPQHF. As DNA, the CDR3 is TGTGCCAGCAGCCACCCGAAACCGAACCTGGGGATCCTTAATCAGCCCCAGCATTTT.

This clonotype appeared a few times. J is TRBJ2-5 and V is TRBV5-1, with D tentatively TRBD1 (6 bases). The V end lost 4 bases, the J end lost 5 bases, and 15 bases lay between the germline ends. Looked up from germline, CDR1 is SGHRS and CDR2 is YFSETQ. CDR3 length: 14 residues. The CDR3 nucleotides are TGCGCCAGCAGCCTGGGACAATTAGTGGAGACCCAGTACTTC. It encodes CASSLGQLVETQYF.

The table lists this clonotype with a few counts. The V call is TRBV7-2, the J call TRBJ2-7; D possibly uses TRBD1 or TRBD2 (5 bases each). CDR3 length: 14 residues. V was shortened by 2 bases and J by 5 bases, with 13 bases between the two germline ends. The germline CDR1 and CDR2 sequences are SGHTA and FQGNSA. CDR3: CASSLPDRGDEQYF. The CDR3 DNA reads TGTGCCAGCAGCTTACCCGACAGAGGGGACGAGCAGTACTTC.

This clonotype was counted between two and nine times. The rearrangement links TRBV7-7 to TRBJ2-2; no reliable D call. The germline CDR1 and CDR2 sequences are SSHAT and FNYEAQ (reference sequence). Trimming stripped 5 bases from V and 7 bases from J, with 17 bases between. CDR3 length: 15 residues. As DNA, the CDR3 is TGTGCCAGCAGCCCGAACGACCCTTTCGGCGGGGAGCTGTTTTTT. Its translation: CASSPNDPFGGELFF.

This clonotype turned up a few times. The chain carries TRBV6-5 and TRBJ1-3; 8 nucleotides line up with TRBD1. Germline V gives CDR1 MNHEY, CDR2 SVGAGI. V lost 6 bases, J lost 0 bases, and 4 bases stayed unmatched. CDR3 length equals 15 residues. The chain's CDR3 is CASREDRASGNTIYF. CDR3 nucleotides: TGTGCCAGCAGGGAGGACAGGGCCTCTGGAAACACCATATATTTT.